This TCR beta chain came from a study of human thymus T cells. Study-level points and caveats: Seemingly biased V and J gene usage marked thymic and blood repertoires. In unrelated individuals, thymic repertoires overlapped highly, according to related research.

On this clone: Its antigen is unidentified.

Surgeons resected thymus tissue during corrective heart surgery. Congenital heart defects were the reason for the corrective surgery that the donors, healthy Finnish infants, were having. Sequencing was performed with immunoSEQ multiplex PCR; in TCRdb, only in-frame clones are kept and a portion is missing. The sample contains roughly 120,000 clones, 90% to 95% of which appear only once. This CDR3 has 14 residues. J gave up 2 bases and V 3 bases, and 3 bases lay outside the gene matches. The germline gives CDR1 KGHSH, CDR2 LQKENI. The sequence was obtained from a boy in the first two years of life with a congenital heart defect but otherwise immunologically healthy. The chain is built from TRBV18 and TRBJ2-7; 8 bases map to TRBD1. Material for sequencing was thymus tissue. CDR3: CASSPGQVTYEQYF. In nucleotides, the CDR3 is TGTGCCAGCTCACCGGGACAGGTGACCTACGAGCAGTACTTC.